The next 11 T cell receptor beta chains were all read from a single sample in a study of blood T cells in healthy people across ages. Through a sample-barcoded 5' primer and a J-beta primer mix, a second PCR was run for about 7 to 12 cycles. TCRdb called the 5' RACE reads again in MiXCR, with one record for every CDR3 protein. The sample lists 650,000 to 800,000 distinct CDR3 sequences; around 42% were seen once. Source material: blood. The origin of the receptors is a man in his sixties in good health.

This clonotype has only a few counts. The chain couples TRBV4-3 to TRBJ1-4; D might be TRBD1 (5 bases). This CDR3 is 17 amino acids long. V gave up 0 bases and J gave up 5 bases, with 16 bases separating them. The germline gives CDR1 LGHNA, CDR2 YSLEER. CDR3 DNA: TGCGCCAGCAGCCAAGATTGGGGACGGGAGGGGAATGAAAAACTGTTTTTT. Translation: CASSQDWGREGNEKLFF.

This clonotype turned up a few times. This chain connects TRBV7-9 to TRBJ1-2, with D unresolved. The germline gives CDR1 SEHNR, CDR2 FQNEAQ (reference sequence). CDR3 length: 11 amino acids. Trimming took off 3 bases at V and 8 bases at J, with 7 bases between the two ends. DNA for the CDR3: TGTGCCAGCAGCTTTTTTGGCGGCTACACCTTC. Translated: CASSFFGGYTF.

The chain is built from TRBV21-1 and TRBJ1-1; the table's D call TRBD1 went unverified against the DNA. TRBV21-1 is a listed pseudogene. The CDR3 extends over 16 amino acids. For the CDR3, the DNA is TGTGCCAGCAGCAAACCTCGGGACAGGGAGGCCCCTGAAGCTTTCTTT. Protein sequence: CASSKPRDREAPEAFF.

The V call is TRBV30, the J call TRBJ2-1; D unresolved. The ends were cut back, 1 base at V and 3 bases at J, with 4 bases in the middle. CDR1 is GTSNPN and CDR2 is SVGIG in the germline V gene (reference sequence). There are 12 residues in the CDR3. The CDR3 protein is CAWSESYNEQFF. The CDR3 DNA is TGTGCCTGGAGTGAGAGCTACAATGAGCAGTTCTTC.

This clonotype was seen only a few times. The J gene is TRBJ1-2, the V gene TRBV12-3 or TRBV12-4, with a weak D call TRBD1 (5 bases). V was clipped by 5 bases and J by 11 bases, with 15 bases between them. The CDR3 has 12 amino acids. In DNA, the CDR3 is TGTGCCAGCAGTGGGGCAACGGGAAAATACACCTTC. Its protein product is CASSGATGKYTF.

The V call is TRBV7-9, the J call TRBJ2-7; perhaps TRBD1 as D (5 bases). The germline CDR1 and CDR2 sequences are SEHNR and FQNEAQ (reference sequence). CDR3 size: 18 residues. Trimming cost V 5 bases and J 7 bases, with 30 bases left between them. CDR3 residues: CASSPYLTRGFTYNEQYF. CDR3 DNA sequence: TGTGCCAGCAGCCCCTACCTGACAAGGGGATTCACCTACAATGAGCAGTACTTC.

For this clonotype: The germline gene is not matched at one end of the junction; a read error may be the cause. The chain is built from TRBV6-6 and TRBJ1-5; no definite D call. From germline, CDR1 is MNHNY and CDR2 SVGAGI (reference sequence). CDR3 length: 14 residues. The CDR3 nucleotides read TGTGCCAGCAGTCCCGGGAGACCCAATCAGCTCCAGCATTTT. It specifies CASSPGRPNQLQHF.

This chain links TRBV30 with TRBJ1-1; D is undetermined. V was cut by 3 bases and J by 7 bases, with 12 bases left in between. The CDR3 consists of 12 residues. Germline V CDR1 and CDR2: GTSNPN, SVGIG (reference sequence). CDR3 sequence reads: CAWSPRIGEAFF. The CDR3 DNA follows: TGTGCCTGGAGCCCTCGGATCGGTGAAGCTTTCTTT.

The rearrangement joins TRBV27 to TRBJ1-5; D perhaps matches TRBD1 (5 bases). V was clipped by 1 base and J by 3 bases, with 16 bases between them. This CDR3 has 17 amino acids. Germline V gene data show CDR1 as MNHEY and CDR2 as SMNVEV (reference sequence). The CDR3 region has the DNA TGTGCCAGCAGTTTATATTCGGCAGGGAGCCTCAATCAGCCCCAGCATTTT. As protein: CASSLYSAGSLNQPQHF.

The genes are TRBV28 and TRBJ2-3; TRBD1 aligns across 8 bases. Germline V gives CDR1 MDHEN, CDR2 SYDVKM. Trimming took 4 bases from V and 5 from J; bases not matched to a gene: 8. The CDR3 runs 15 residues. The CDR3, as DNA: TGTGCCAGCAGTTCCCGACAGGGGTACATAGATACGCAGTATTTT. Translation: CASSSRQGYIDTQYF. Full variable domain (missing parts from reference TRBV28 and TRBJ2-3): DVKVTQSSRYLVKRTGEKVFLECVQDMDHENMFWYRQDPGLGLRLIYFSYDVKMKEKGDIPEGYSVSREKKERFSLILESASTNQTSMYLCASSSRQGYIDTQYFGPGTRLTVL.

The rearrangement uses TRBV7-2 and TRBJ1-5; 8 bases map to TRBD1. Germline V lookup: CDR1 SGHTA, CDR2 FQGNSA. V lost 1 base to trimming and J lost 7 bases; unmatched junction nucleotides: 6. The CDR3 spans 15 residues. The CDR3 DNA reads TGTGCCAGCAGCTTAGTGGGTGGACAGGGACAGCCCCAGCATTTT. Encoded protein: CASSLVGGQGQPQHF.